This T cell receptor (beta chain) was observed in a study of cytomegalovirus exposure and HLA in healthy donors. Study-level information: Falling in the Caucasian-associated ancestry cluster were about four fifths of 300 to 500 genotyped donors.

The PCR used 60 Vbeta and 13 Jbeta primers. Produced via immunoSEQ multiplex PCR; TCRdb's table is partial and in-frame only. Among around 170,000 clones listed, roughly 87% were seen once. On this clone itself: Its antigen is undetermined.

Overall study findings and caveats: Indistinguishability led to the exclusion of some V segments, TRBV6-2 and TRBV6-3 included. Rates of TCR association differed by HLA locus in a later analysis, with DRB1 highest and HLA-C lowest. A later analysis reported that several of the most significant clusters appeared to be linked to common viral pathogens, among them Epstein-Barr virus.

The CDR3 runs to 16 residues. Trimming shortened V by 4 bases and J by 0 bases, and 13 bases separated the two germline ends. CDR1 MGHRA and CDR2 YSYEKL come from the germline V gene. Sequenced sample: PBMCs. This receptor was obtained from a woman between 50 and 59 years old in good health and CMV-seronegative. V gene TRBV4-1 combines with J gene TRBJ2-1, with D tentatively TRBD2 (5 bases). The CDR3 nucleotides read TGCGCCAGCAGCCCTCAACGCGGGCGCTCCTACAATGAGCAGTTCTTC. Its protein is CASSPQRGRSYNEQFF.